Below, 26 T cell receptor beta chains from the same sample are listed, as sequenced in a study of shared clonotypes between healthy human individuals. Clones were sequenced by immunoSEQ multiplex PCR, and TCRdb holds only the in-frame ones, with some missing. This sample yields 850,000 to 1,200,000 clones, of which approximately 70% are seen a single time; approximately 1.5% belongs to the top ten. The specimen sequenced was memory CD4+ T cells sorted from blood. The subset: CD45RA-negative fraction. All receptors derive from a young man in good health.

The chain couples TRBV6-6 to TRBJ1-3; 9 nucleotides align to TRBD1. CDR3 length: 15 amino acids. Trimming cost V 7 bases and J 3 bases; bases outside gene matches: 7. Per the germline V gene, CDR1 is MNHNY and CDR2 is SVGAGI (reference sequence). The CDR3 is CASTKGQGGGNTIYF. For the CDR3, the DNA is TGTGCCAGCACTAAGGGACAGGGAGGTGGAAACACCATATATTTT.

Regarding this clone: Additional DNA sequences in this sample encode the identical CDR3. The gene calls are TRBV19 and TRBJ2-6; tentatively, D is TRBD1 or TRBD2 (5 bases each). Germline CDR1 and CDR2: LNHDA and SQIVND (reference sequence). The CDR3 has 14 amino acids. V was shortened by 5 bases and J by 1 base, with 6 bases between the two germline ends. DNA for the CDR3: TGTGCCAGTAGTGGGGGATCTGGGGCCAACGTCCTGACTTTC. Amino acids: CASSGGSGANVLTF.

The rearrangement uses TRBV25-1 and TRBJ1-6, with D possibly TRBD1 on 6 matching bases. Germline lookup yields CDR1 MGHDK and CDR2 SYGVNS. This CDR3 contains 13 residues. The ends were cut back, 4 bases at V and 6 bases at J, with 7 bases in the middle. CDR3 DNA sequence: TGTGCCAGCAGTGCGGACAGTAATTCACCCCTCCACTTT. Its protein is CASSADSNSPLHF.

The chain joins TRBV29-1 to TRBJ1-1; D is ambiguous. Between the trimmed V and J ends, which lost 4 bases and 0 bases, there was a span of 6 bases. This CDR3 contains 12 residues. The germline V gene has CDR1 SQVTM and CDR2 ANQGSEA. CDR3 coding DNA: TGCAGCGTTGCTGTTTTGAACACTGAAGCTTTCTTT. Residues: CSVAVLNTEAFF. The full variable domain, its missing parts supplied by reference TRBV29-1 and TRBJ1-1, is SAVISQKPSRDICQRGTSLTIQCQVDSQVTMMFWYRQQPGQSLTLIATANQGSEATYESGFVIDKFPISRPNLTFSTLTVSNMSPEDSSIYLCSVAVLNTEAFFGQGTRLTVV.

This chain connects TRBV7-9 to TRBJ1-1; D ambiguous. The V end lost 5 bases, the J end lost 4 bases, and 17 bases lay between the germline ends. CDR1 SEHNR and CDR2 FQNEAQ come from the germline V gene (reference sequence). The CDR3 is made up of 15 amino acids. The CDR3 region has the DNA TGTGCCAGCAGCCGCCCGAACTTTGGGCCCACTGAAGCTTTCTTT. It yields the protein CASSRPNFGPTEAFF.

V gene TRBV7-2 combines with J gene TRBJ1-2; D call uncertain. Germline V gives CDR1 SGHTA, CDR2 FQGNSA. The CDR3 has 17 amino acids. Trimming removed 5 bases from V and 0 bases from J, with 19 bases in between. The CDR3 DNA follows: TGTGCCAGCAGCCGACCCCACGGAGGTAGCCCTAACTATGGCTACACCTTC. Residues: CASSRPHGGSPNYGYTF. Complete variable domain (other parts from reference TRBV7-2 and TRBJ1-2): GAGVSQSPSNKVTEKGKDVELRCDPISGHTALYWYRQSLGQGLEFLIYFQGNSAPDKSGLPSDRFSAERTGGSVSTLTIQRTQQEDSAVYLCASSRPHGGSPNYGYTFGSGTRLTVV.

This clone was seen only once. CDR3 amino acids: CASRSTSLVSDTQYF. The CDR3 bases are TGTGCCAGCAGATCGACTAGTCTGGTTTCAGATACGCAGTATTTT. This chain connects TRBV6-4 to TRBJ2-3, with a possible D match to TRBD2 (6 bases). This CDR3 has 15 residues. Germline assignment: CDR1 MRHNA and CDR2 SNTAGT. V was pared by 6 bases and J by 4 bases, with 17 bases between.

The rearrangement joins TRBV5-1 to TRBJ2-5; D is ambiguous. V was clipped by 0 bases and J by 4 bases, with 13 bases between them. Germline V gene lookup returns CDR1 SGHRS and CDR2 YFSETQ. This CDR3 has 15 residues. In DNA form, the CDR3 reads TGCGCCAGCAGCTTGGACGCGTCCGGACGAGAGACCCAGTACTTC. Protein: CASSLDASGRETQYF.

The chain uses TRBV4-3 and TRBJ1-2; perhaps TRBD1 as D (5 bases). CDR1 and CDR2 (germline): LGHNA, YSLEER. The CDR3 consists of 15 residues. The V and J ends lost 2 bases and 8 bases respectively, with 18 bases between them. CDR3 in DNA: TGCGCCAGCAGCCAAATCGGGACTCCCGCTGAGGGCTACACCTTC. Translating gives CASSQIGTPAEGYTF.

This sequence joins TRBV5-1 and TRBJ2-3; 7 bases map to TRBD1. V shed 4 bases and J 6 bases; nucleotides not matched to a gene: 14. Germline V gene data show CDR1 as SGHRS and CDR2 as YFSETQ. The CDR3 consists of 16 residues. CDR3 amino acids: CASSTGQQGGTDTQYF. The CDR3 DNA reads TGCGCCAGCAGCACGGGACAGCAAGGGGGTACGGATACGCAGTATTTT.

There are a few counts of this clone. The rearrangement links TRBV10-3 to TRBJ2-7; TRBD2 aligns across 9 bases. This CDR3 has 15 residues. CDR1 and CDR2 from the germline V gene are ENHRY and SYGVKD. With V trimmed by 6 bases and J by 2 bases, 8 bases remained unmatched. CDR3 in DNA: TGTGCCATCAGCGGGGGACTAGCTTTAGCCTACGAGCAGTACTTC. It specifies CAISGGLALAYEQYF.

The chain carries TRBV10-3 and TRBJ2-7, with D possibly being TRBD1 or TRBD2 (5 bases each). Germline values: CDR1 ENHRY, CDR2 SYGVKD. CDR3 size: 14 residues. Trimming cost V 4 bases and J 3 bases, with 13 bases left between them. The CDR3 DNA sequence: TGTGCCATCAGTGGCGCAGGGAGTATCTACGAGCAGTACTTC. Amino acids: CAISGAGSIYEQYF.

The chain couples TRBV2 to TRBJ2-1; 7 bases fit TRBD2. V lost 5 bases, J lost 0 bases, and 7 bases stayed unmatched. CDR3 length: 16 amino acids. Germline CDR1 is SNHLY and CDR2 is FYNNEI. CDR3 in DNA: TGTGCCAGCAGTCTGTCCGGGGGGAGCTCCTACAATGAGCAGTTCTTC. Residues: CASSLSGGSSYNEQFF.

The genes are TRBV18 and TRBJ1-4, with 7 bases identical to TRBD1. This CDR3 is 17 amino acids long. Germline V gene sequence: CDR1 KGHSH, CDR2 LQKENI. V trimming: 0 bases; J trimming: 0 bases; junction bases outside the gene matches: 4. CDR3 amino acids: CASSPPGQISTNEKLFF. The CDR3 region has the DNA TGTGCCAGCTCACCACCGGGACAGATATCAACTAATGAAAAACTGTTTTTT.

The chain carries TRBV14 and TRBJ2-4; possible D gene TRBD2, 5 bases. Germline V gene lookup returns CDR1 SGHDN and CDR2 FVKESK. Trimming removed 4 bases from V and 7 bases from J, with 11 bases in between. The CDR3 runs 13 residues. The CDR3 coding sequence is TGTGCCAGCAGCCCGATTCCGGGGAACATTCAGTACTTC. Translated: CASSPIPGNIQYF.

The chain joins TRBV5-1 to TRBJ1-6; 9 bases line up with TRBD1. Germline trimming cut 4 bases from V and 9 bases from J; bases unmatched to any gene: 5. Germline CDR1 and CDR2: SGHRS and YFSETQ. CDR3 size: 14 residues. The CDR3: CASSRGQGVSPLHF. DNA of the CDR3: TGCGCCAGCAGCCGGGGACAGGGAGTTTCACCCCTCCACTTT.

The chain carries TRBV7-9 and TRBJ1-6; no firm D call. Between the trimmed V and J ends, which lost 2 bases and 5 bases, there was a span of 13 bases. This CDR3 has 16 amino acids. CDR1 SEHNR and CDR2 FQNEAQ come from the germline V gene (reference sequence). The DNA of the CDR3 is TGTGCCAGCAGCTTACAGGCGGCCAATAATAATTCACCCCTCCACTTT. It is translated as CASSLQAANNNSPLHF.

V gene TRBV30 combines with J gene TRBJ2-5, with unresolved D. The CDR3 extends over 13 amino acids. The V gene's germline CDR1 is GTSNPN and CDR2 SVGIG (reference sequence). With 1 base removed from V and 1 base from J, the gap between germline ends came to 7 bases. CDR3 residues: CAWSGLIQETQYF. Here the CDR3 DNA reads TGTGCCTGGAGTGGACTGATCCAAGAGACCCAGTACTTC. The variable domain in full, with the rest retrieved from reference TRBV30 and TRBJ2-5, is SQTIHQWPATLVQPVGSPLSLECTVEGTSNPNLYWYRQAAGRGLQLLFYSVGIGQISSEVPQNLSASRPQDRQFILSSKKLLLSDSGFYLCAWSGLIQETQYFGPGTRLLVL.

The chain employs TRBV30 and TRBJ2-3, with a tentative D call TRBD2 (6 bases). Germline V lookup: CDR1 GTSNPN, CDR2 SVGIG (reference sequence). V was shortened by 4 bases and J by 0 bases, with 11 bases between the two germline ends. There are 14 residues in the CDR3. The CDR3 DNA reads TGTGCCTGGACTCGGGGGATTAGCACAGATACGCAGTATTTT. Residues: CAWTRGISTDTQYF.

This sequence joins TRBV5-6 and TRBJ2-2; D gene uncertain. CDR1 SGHDT and CDR2 YYEEEE come from the germline V gene. Between the trimmed V and J ends, which lost 0 bases and 5 bases, there was a span of 8 bases. CDR3 size: 14 residues. CDR3 protein: CASSLEGWTGELFF. CDR3 coding DNA: TGTGCCAGCAGCTTGGAGGGTTGGACCGGGGAGCTGTTTTTT.

In this sample, this clone turned up a few times. The CDR3 reads CASSYGGGVGDTQYF. The CDR3 DNA sequence: TGTGCCAGCAGTTACGGGGGAGGGGTAGGAGATACGCAGTATTTT. The chain recombines TRBV6-6 with TRBJ2-3; the match to TRBD2 covers 7 bases. CDR1 MNHNY and CDR2 SVGAGI come from the germline V gene (reference sequence). The V segment lost 2 bases and the J segment 5 bases; nucleotides outside the gene matches: 7. The CDR3 extends over 15 amino acids.

This clone is a singleton in its sample. The chain recombines TRBV28 with TRBJ1-5; 8 nucleotides agree with TRBD1. Germline loops: CDR1 MDHEN, CDR2 SYDVKM. V lost 5 bases to trimming and J lost 6 bases; unmatched junction nucleotides: 15. There are 17 residues in the CDR3. The CDR3 is CASSPQGAPRSRQPQHF. CDR3 sequence (DNA): TGTGCCAGCAGTCCCCAGGGGGCCCCCCGGAGTCGTCAGCCCCAGCATTTT.

This clone was observed a few times. The genes are TRBV30 and TRBJ1-5; 7 bases agree with TRBD1. Per the germline V gene, CDR1 is GTSNPN and CDR2 is SVGIG (reference sequence). The CDR3 extends over 14 amino acids. Trimming at V came to 3 bases and at J to 6 bases, leaving 8 bases not matched to a gene. The CDR3 is CAWSPGTVGQPQHF. DNA for the CDR3: TGTGCCTGGAGCCCCGGGACAGTCGGTCAGCCCCAGCATTTT.

V usage is TRBV2 and J usage is TRBJ2-1, with D tentatively TRBD2 (5 bases). The germline V gene encodes CDR1 SNHLY and CDR2 FYNNEI. The CDR3 totals 15 residues. Trimming removed 5 bases from V and 3 bases from J, with 14 bases in between. CDR3 nucleotides: TGTGCCAGCAGTCAGCGGAGTCCCGTCTACAATGAGCAGTTCTTC. Translated: CASSQRSPVYNEQFF.

This sequence joins TRBV7-2 and TRBJ1-4, with 7 bases identical to TRBD1. The CDR3 covers 15 residues. In germline, CDR1 is SGHTA, CDR2 FQGNSA. With 5 bases clipped from V and 8 bases from J, the junction kept 11 bases outside the gene matches. CDR3 in amino acids: CASSPYRGAGEKLFF. The CDR3 DNA reads TGTGCCAGCAGCCCGTACAGGGGAGCAGGAGAAAAACTGTTTTTT.

The chain joins TRBV5-1 to TRBJ2-7; 10 bases are a match to TRBD1. This CDR3 has 16 amino acids. Germline V gives CDR1 SGHRS, CDR2 YFSETQ. The V and J ends lost 0 bases and 2 bases, in that order; junction bases with no gene match: 5. CDR3 sequence: CASSLAGTGAPYEQYF. In DNA form, the CDR3 reads TGCGCCAGCAGCTTGGCCGGGACAGGGGCACCCTACGAGCAGTACTTC.